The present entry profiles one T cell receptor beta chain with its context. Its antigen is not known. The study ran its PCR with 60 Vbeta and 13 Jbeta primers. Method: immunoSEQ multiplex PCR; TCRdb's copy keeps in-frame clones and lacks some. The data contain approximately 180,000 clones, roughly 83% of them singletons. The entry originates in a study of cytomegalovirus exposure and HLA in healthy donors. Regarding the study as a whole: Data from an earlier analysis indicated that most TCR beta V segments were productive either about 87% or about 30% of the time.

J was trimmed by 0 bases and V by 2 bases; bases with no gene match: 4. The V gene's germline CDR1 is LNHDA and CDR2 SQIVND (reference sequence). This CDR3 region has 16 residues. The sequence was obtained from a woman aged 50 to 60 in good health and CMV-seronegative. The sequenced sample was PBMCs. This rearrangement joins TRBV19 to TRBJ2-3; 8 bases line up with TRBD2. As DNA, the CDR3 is TGTGCCAGTAGTATACTTCCGGGAGGGAGCACAGATACGCAGTATTTT. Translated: CASSILPGGSTDTQYF.